The rows below give T cell receptor beta chains drawn from one sample of a study of T cell responses to AZD1222 COVID-19 vaccine. Using immunoSEQ multiplex PCR, the repertoire was profiled, and TCRdb retains in-frame clones only, with some absent. The sample yields 100,000 to 150,000 clones, just under 90% seen once. Sequencing used peripheral blood, obtained on day 0 of AZD1222 vaccination. The origin of the receptors is an adult in good health. Both conserved end residues are part of each CDR3. The D gene is left open where the match is weak. Not every row has a clone size; where given, it reads once, few, many or a size class.

v_gene: TRBV19; j_gene: TRBJ2-1; abundance: NA; d_gene: NA; len: 14; CDR3aa: CASSIQSSSNEQFF; CDR3nt: TGTGCCAGTAGTATTCAGTCTAGTTCGAATGAGCAGTTCTTC
v_gene: TRBV5-1; j_gene: TRBJ1-1; abundance: NA; d_gene: NA; len: 13; CDR3aa: CASSFGRISEAFF; CDR3nt: TGCGCCAGCAGCTTTGGACGGATATCTGAAGCTTTCTTT
v_gene: TRBV30; j_gene: TRBJ2-1; abundance: NA; d_gene: TRBD2; len: 15; CDR3aa: CAWTPGTSAHNEQFF; CDR3nt: TGTGCCTGGACCCCCGGGACTAGCGCTCACAATGAGCAGTTCTTC
v_gene: TRBV10-2; j_gene: TRBJ2-7; abundance: NA; d_gene: NA; len: 15; CDR3aa: CASRDLGQPNYEQYF; CDR3nt: TGCGCCAGCAGAGATCTTGGACAGCCGAACTACGAGCAGTACTTC
v_gene: TRBV6-5; j_gene: TRBJ1-1; abundance: NA; d_gene: NA; len: 15; CDR3aa: CATRFESVKNTEAFF; CDR3nt: TGTGCCACCCGATTTGAAAGCGTTAAGAACACTGAAGCTTTCTTT
v_gene: TRBV4-1; j_gene: TRBJ2-2; abundance: NA; d_gene: TRBD2; len: 17; CDR3aa: CASSLGTSGGFTGELFF; CDR3nt: TGCGCCAGCAGCCTTGGGACTAGCGGGGGATTCACCGGGGAGCTGTTTTTT
v_gene: TRBV19; j_gene: TRBJ1-3; abundance: NA; d_gene: NA; len: 14; CDR3aa: CASIDGGPGNTIYF; CDR3nt: TGTGCCAGTATTGACGGGGGCCCTGGAAACACCATATATTTT
v_gene: TRBV5-4; j_gene: TRBJ2-2; abundance: NA; d_gene: TRBD2; len: 17; CDR3aa: CASSSGLAGVNTGELFF; CDR3nt: TGTGCCAGCAGCTCAGGACTAGCGGGGGTGAACACCGGGGAGCTGTTTTTT
v_gene: TRBV27; j_gene: TRBJ2-7; abundance: NA; d_gene: TRBD1; len: 14; CDR3aa: CASSLRGPAYEQYF; CDR3nt: TGTGCCAGCAGTTTAAGGGGGCCTGCCTACGAGCAGTACTTC
v_gene: TRBV2; j_gene: TRBJ1-5; abundance: once; d_gene: NA; len: 13; CDR3aa: CASKGDSNQPQHF; CDR3nt: TGTGCCAGCAAAGGGGATAGCAATCAGCCCCAGCATTTT
v_gene: TRBV2; j_gene: TRBJ2-1; abundance: NA; d_gene: TRBD2; len: 15; CDR3aa: CASSLSGGPYNEQFF; CDR3nt: TGTGCCAGCAGTCTAAGCGGGGGACCCTACAATGAGCAGTTCTTC
v_gene: TRBV6-5; j_gene: TRBJ1-3; abundance: few; d_gene: NA; len: 14; CDR3aa: CASIGSSSGNTIYF; CDR3nt: TGTGCCAGCATCGGGAGTTCCTCTGGAAACACCATATATTTT
v_gene: TRBV30; j_gene: TRBJ1-2; abundance: NA; d_gene: NA; len: 14; CDR3aa: CAWTADSNSYGYTF; CDR3nt: TGTGCCTGGACCGCGGACAGCAACTCCTATGGCTACACCTTC
v_gene: TRBV19; j_gene: TRBJ1-5; abundance: NA; d_gene: TRBD1; len: 15; CDR3aa: CASTTGSRGNQPQHF; CDR3nt: TGTGCCAGTACGACAGGGTCAAGGGGCAATCAGCCCCAGCATTTT
v_gene: TRBV29-1; j_gene: TRBJ2-5; abundance: NA; d_gene: TRBD2; len: 14; CDR3aa: CSVDSGRARETQYF; CDR3nt: TGCAGCGTTGATAGCGGGAGGGCCAGGGAGACCCAGTACTTC
v_gene: TRBV6-5; j_gene: TRBJ2-3; abundance: once; d_gene: TRBD1; len: 15; CDR3aa: CASLPGQGSTDTQYF; CDR3nt: TGTGCCAGTCTACCGGGACAGGGGAGCACAGATACGCAGTATTTT
v_gene: TRBV3-1/TRBV3-2; j_gene: TRBJ2-3; abundance: NA; d_gene: NA; len: 15; CDR3aa: CASSQDKASRVTQYF; CDR3nt: TGTGCCAGCAGCCAAGATAAGGCCTCGAGGGTCACGCAGTATTTT
v_gene: TRBV5-1; j_gene: TRBJ2-5; abundance: NA; d_gene: NA; len: 15; CDR3aa: CASSLQTANAETQYF; CDR3nt: TGCGCCAGCAGCCTTCAGACAGCGAACGCGGAGACCCAGTACTTC